Listed here are 25 T cell receptor beta chains from one sample, sequenced in a study of tumor-infiltrating lymphocytes in primary liver carcinoma. TCR beta cDNA came from about 500 ng total RNA, primed with a constant-region primer. Sequencing libraries for TCR beta derived from three nested multiplex PCR rounds that used slightly modified ARM-PCR. PCR rounds one and two used TRBV1-TRBV30 forward primers with a C-beta reverse primer for approximately 11 cycles each. A single record per CDR3 protein comes from TCRdb applying MiXCR to the multiplex PCR reads. The sample lists almost 45,000 distinct CDR3 sequences; 75% were seen once. From 20-30 mg of unsorted bulk tissue, DNA and RNA were co-extracted together. The sequencing sample was made of tumor-adjacent normal liver tissue. The receptor source for this set is a woman under 40 with primary liver carcinoma and hepatitis B virus infection.

V gene TRBV7-8 combines with J gene TRBJ2-7; D is unclear. V was cut by 7 bases and J by 12 bases, with 25 bases left in between. The CDR3 is 14 residues long. From germline, CDR1 is SGHVS and CDR2 FQNEAQ. CDR3 protein: CASIAILLSPVRYF. In DNA form, the CDR3 reads TGTGCCAGCATCGCCATCCTGTTGTCCCCCGTGCGGTACTTC.

To note about this clonotype: A junction end diverges from the germline sequence, so it may reflect a read error. For the CDR3, the DNA is TGTGCCAGCAACACAAGAACAGGGGGCGCGAAAGAGGCCCAGTGCTTC. It specifies CASNTRTGGAKEAQCF. J is TRBJ2-5 and V is TRBV11-2, with TRBD1 matching 9 bases. The CDR3 contains 16 residues. Germline CDR1 SGHAT, CDR2 FQNNGV.

The genes are TRBV6-1 and TRBJ1-3; D not certain. V lost 8 bases and J lost 0, with 11 bases in between. Germline values: CDR1 MNHNS, CDR2 SASEGT. The CDR3 spans 14 residues. The CDR3 protein is CASCGVVSGNTIYF. The CDR3 coding sequence is TGTGCCAGCTGTGGGGTTGTCTCTGGAAACACCATATATTTT.

The chain has TRBV6-2 or TRBV6-3 and TRBJ2-5, with 8 bases matching TRBD1. After removal of 8 bases from V and 7 bases from J, the junction contained 18 bases not matched to a gene. Per germline, CDR1 MNHEY and CDR2 SVGEGT. The CDR3 extends over 16 amino acids. CDR3 sequence: CASGILPGTGGGTQYF. The CDR3 coding sequence is TGTGCCAGCGGCATCCTCCCCGGGACAGGAGGGGGGACCCAGTACTTC.

As for this clonotype: Germline and junction disagree at one end, which may indicate a read error. V usage is TRBV4-3 and J usage is TRBJ2-7; possible D gene TRBD1, 5 bases. The CDR3 extends over 15 amino acids. The V gene's germline CDR1 is LGHNA and CDR2 YSLEER. This CDR3 reads CVNSQDFPGSYEHYF. DNA of the CDR3: TGCGTCAACAGCCAAGATTTTCCAGGGTCCTACGAGCATTACTTC.

This chain joins TRBV19 and TRBJ1-5, with TRBD1 matching over 10 bases. V dropped 4 bases and J dropped 4; count of bases not matched to a gene: 10. Germline values: CDR1 LNHDA, CDR2 SQIVND (reference sequence). The CDR3 length is 17 residues. CDR3 nucleotides: TGTGCCAGTAGTAAAATAGGGACAGGGGTGATGAATCAGCCCCAGCATTTT. Its translation: CASSKIGTGVMNQPQHF.

Remarks on this clonotype: The junction departs from germline at one end; a sequencing error may be responsible. The chain uses TRBV6-2 or TRBV6-3 and TRBJ2-1; 7 bases fit TRBD2. The CDR3 totals 16 residues. Germline V lookup: CDR1 MNHEY, CDR2 SVGEGT. The CDR3 DNA follows: TGTGCCAGCATTTACATGCTTGGGGAGGGTGACAATGAGCAGTTCTTC. This encodes CASIYMLGEGDNEQFF.

This clonotype was observed many times. The chain uses TRBV30 and TRBJ2-2, with 11 bases matching TRBD2. There are 15 residues in the CDR3. The J segment lost 7 bases and the V segment lost 5 bases, leaving 9 bases of the junction unmatched. Germline V lookup: CDR1 GTSNPN, CDR2 SVGIG (reference sequence). The CDR3 loop is CAWATSGIVSGELFF. DNA for the CDR3: TGTGCCTGGGCGACTAGCGGGATTGTCAGCGGGGAGCTGTTTTTT.

The chain employs TRBV11-2 and TRBJ2-1; 11 bases are shared with TRBD2. The V gene end was trimmed by 8 bases and the J gene end by 5 bases; junction bases not matched to a gene: 5. CDR3 length: 14 amino acids. The V gene's germline CDR1 is SGHAT and CDR2 FQNNGV. CDR3 sequence (DNA): TGTGCCAGCGTTGGGACTAGCGGCCACAATGAGCAGTTCTTC. Protein: CASVGTSGHNEQFF.

Remarks on this clonotype: The junction departs from the called germline gene at one end, perhaps through a read error. This chain uses TRBV5-6 with TRBJ2-2, with a weak D call TRBD2 (5 bases). The CDR3 has 15 residues. Germline-derived CDR1 and CDR2 are SGHDT and YYEEEE. This CDR3 reads CASSLAPRVAGELFF. CDR3 DNA sequence: TGTGCCAGTAGCTTGGCACCTAGAGTCGCCGGGGAACTGTTTTTT.

About this clonotype: At one boundary the junction diverges from the germline segment, which might be a read error. CDR3 sequence (DNA): TGCAACGTTCAAGGAACTGGGGCCAACGTCCTGGCTTTC. Its protein product is CNVQGTGANVLAF. The chain joins TRBV29-1 to TRBJ2-6; tentative D call: TRBD1 (5 bases). From germline, CDR1 is SQVTM and CDR2 ANQGSEA. This CDR3 spans 13 amino acids. Using reference TRBV29-1 and TRBJ2-6 for the parts outside the CDR3, the full variable domain is SAVISQKPSRDICQRGTSLTIQCQVDSQVTMMFWYRQQPGQSLTLIATANQGSEATYESGFVIDKFPISRPNLTFSTLTVSNMSPEDSSIYLCNVQGTGANVLAFGAGSRLTVL.

This clonotype was seen only a few times. This may come from a read error, since a much larger clone is one base off. This chain uses TRBV12-5 with TRBJ1-4; possibly TRBD1 for D (5 bases). The CDR3 is made up of 13 amino acids. CDR1 is LGHNT and CDR2 is FRNRAP in the germline V gene. In DNA, the CDR3 is TGTGCTAGTGTCAAGGACACTAATGAAAAACTGGTTTTT. Translated, it gives CASVKDTNEKLVF.

With respect to this clonotype: The junction does not match germline at one end; this may be a read error. The gene calls are TRBV11-2 and TRBJ2-3; possibly TRBD2 for D (5 bases). This CDR3 is 17 amino acids long. CDR1 and CDR2 from the germline V gene are SGHAT and FQNNGV. The CDR3 sequence is CASSHRGRVSLTDTQYF. Here the CDR3 DNA reads TGTGCTAGCAGCCATCGAGGGAGAGTGAGCCTCACAGATACGCAGTATTTT.

This clonotype came up many times. This chain joins TRBV4-1 and TRBJ2-1, with TRBD2 matching 16 bases. V lost 1 base and J lost 7; bases outside the gene matches: 13. CDR1 MGHRA and CDR2 YSYEKL come from the germline V gene. The CDR3 consists of 20 residues. CDR3 in amino acids: CASSQAPGTSGRAPFNEQFF. The DNA for the CDR3 is TGCGCCAGCAGCCAAGCCCCCGGGACTAGCGGGAGGGCCCCGTTTAATGAGCAGTTCTTC.

Worth noting for this clonotype: An end of the junction differs from the germline gene, which may be a read error. The chain combines TRBV4-3 with TRBJ2-5; TRBD2 agrees at 7 bases. The germline gives CDR1 LGHNA, CDR2 YSLEER. This CDR3 is built from 15 residues. DNA of the CDR3: TGTGCCAGCAGCCTAGTCCGGCGGGAGAGGGAGACCCAGTACTTC. Translation: CASSLVRRERETQYF.

The chain employs TRBV4-2 and TRBJ1-1; no reliable D call. The length of the CDR3 is 17 residues. Germline V gives CDR1 LGHNA, CDR2 YNFKEQ. Trimming stripped 3 bases from V and 4 bases from J, with 21 bases between. The CDR3 reads CASSQEGKEIMGTEAFF. The CDR3 nucleotides read TGTGCCAGCAGCCAGGAAGGCAAGGAGATCATGGGCACTGAAGCTTTCTTT.

This chain connects TRBV29-1 to TRBJ2-7, with TRBD2 matching 8 bases. Per germline, CDR1 SQVTM and CDR2 ANQGSEA. The ends lost 4 bases at V and 5 bases at J; junction bases unmatched: 19. The CDR3 loop spans 17 amino acids. The CDR3 here is CSVVHRREGMPVNEQYF. CDR3 DNA: TGCAGCGTTGTCCATCGCCGGGAGGGTATGCCAGTAAACGAGCAGTACTTC.

The rearrangement uses TRBV6-1 and TRBJ2-1, with TRBD2 matching over 9 bases. Germline lookup yields CDR1 MNHNS and CDR2 SASEGT. This CDR3 is 15 amino acids long. Germline trimming cut 6 bases from V and 7 bases from J; bases unmatched to any gene: 10. The CDR3 here is CASRLAGVSYNEQFF. The DNA of the CDR3 is TGTGCCAGCAGGTTAGCGGGAGTCTCGTATAATGAGCAGTTCTTC.

The chain carries TRBV20-1 and TRBJ1-5, with D unresolved. Trimming left V 0 bases short and J 5 bases short, with 17 bases between. Germline loops: CDR1 DFQATT, CDR2 SNEGSKA (reference sequence). This CDR3 is built from 16 residues. The CDR3 spells CSAREFGSASYQPQHF. CDR3 nucleotide sequence: TGCAGTGCTAGAGAATTTGGTAGTGCTAGTTATCAGCCCCAGCATTTT.

As to this clonotype: Because it lacks the conserved phenylalanine or tryptophan at the end, this CDR3 is likely a read error. This chain joins TRBV28 and TRBJ2-2, with TRBD1 matching 8 bases. The CDR3 loop spans 13 amino acids. V lost 11 bases and J lost 4; bases outside the gene matches: 6. Germline V gene sequence: CDR1 MDHEN, CDR2 SYDVKM. The CDR3 loop reads CARGTGPTGELFL. In DNA form, the CDR3 reads TGTGCCCGCGGGACAGGTCCCACCGGGGAGCTGTTTTTG.

This clonotype was counted at least ten times. The junction departs from the called germline gene at one end, perhaps through a read error. This chain connects TRBV28 to TRBJ2-3, with 8 bases identical to TRBD2. Germline assignment: CDR1 MDHEN and CDR2 SYDVKM. This CDR3 has 13 residues. The CDR3 loop is CASRLTGGTTLYF. In nucleotides, the CDR3 is TGTGCCAGCAGGCTTACGGGGGGGACTACGCTGTATTTT.

This clonotype was observed a few times. This sequence joins TRBV11-1 and TRBJ2-7; D is undetermined. The CDR3 contains 14 residues. Trimming took off 5 bases at V and 0 bases at J, with 11 bases between the two ends. Germline V gene data show CDR1 as SGHAT and CDR2 as FQDESV (reference sequence). DNA of the CDR3: TGTGCCAGCAGCATAGTGACGACCTCCTACGAGCAGTACTTC. It encodes CASSIVTTSYEQYF.

Comment on this clonotype: This is likely a read error, given that the CDR3 carries no conserved phenylalanine or tryptophan at its end. The V gene is TRBV11-3, the J gene TRBJ2-7; 7 positions match TRBD1. Germline values: CDR1 SGHNT, CDR2 YENEEA. The CDR3 runs to 16 residues. CDR3 coding DNA: TGTGCCAGCGGCAGGGGGATAGGGACAGTCGTCTACGGGCAGTACTCC. It translates to CASGRGIGTVVYGQYS.

This clonotype was seen repeatedly, ten times or more. V is TRBV6-4 and J is TRBJ2-1; D possibly corresponds to TRBD1 (5 bases). Trimming took off 10 bases at V and 7 bases at J, with 17 bases between the two ends. In germline, CDR1 is MRHNA, CDR2 SNTAGT. The CDR3 spans 13 residues. This CDR3 is CATSQGDGNEQFF. The CDR3 DNA reads TGTGCCACCTCCCAGGGCGATGGGAATGAGCAGTTCTTC.

Of note for this clonotype: A read error may produce the germline difference seen at one junction end. The V and J genes are TRBV12-3 or TRBV12-4 and TRBJ1-5; D ambiguous. CDR3 length equals 13 residues. For the CDR3, the DNA is TGTGCCAGCAGTCTAATTGGGAATCAACCCCAGCATTTT. Translated: CASSLIGNQPQHF.